This T cell receptor beta chain was identified during a study of cytomegalovirus exposure and HLA in healthy donors. General study results and limits: In a later analysis, specific HLA alleles were associated with over 15,000 TCR beta sequences at a 0.05 false discovery rate. About 87% or about 30% of the time was how often most TCR beta V segments were productive, according to an earlier analysis. Sequencing had likely introduced a cluster of highly shared sequence variants as an artifact.

Both 60 Vbeta primers and 13 Jbeta primers went into the PCR. Assay: immunoSEQ multiplex PCR; the TCRdb copy retains only in-frame clones and omits some. Of 150,000 to 200,000 clones listed, roughly 71% are singletons. Donors in the study were healthy people who gave bone marrow. Comments on this clone: Its target is not known.

Trimming removed 0 bases from V and 4 bases from J; junction bases left unmatched: 9. CDR3 length: 17 amino acids. Germline V gives CDR1 LGHNA, CDR2 YNFKEQ. V usage is TRBV4-2 and J usage is TRBJ1-1; 9 bases align to TRBD1. The specimen was PBMCs. This TCR was sampled from a male donor in good health and CMV-seropositive. The DNA of the CDR3 is TGTGCCAGCAGCCAAGAGGAGCTGGGGACAGGGACCACTGAAGCTTTCTTT. Encoded protein: CASSQEELGTGTTEAFF.